This TCR beta chain was sequenced in a study of blood T cells in healthy people across ages. Study conclusions and caveats: The study regarded diversity estimates from one million T cells as underestimates. Since the PBMCs were unsorted, naive and antigen-experienced cells could not be conclusively compared. When set beside aged donors, long-lived donors presented more naive CD4+ cells and higher diversity.

Germline V gene data show CDR1 as DFQATT and CDR2 as SNEGSKA (reference sequence). The CDR3 spans 12 residues. A second PCR, run for about 7 to 11 cycles, used a sample-barcoded 5' primer plus a J-beta primer mix. TCRdb re-called the 5' RACE reads through MiXCR, storing one row per CDR3 protein. In the table there are 1.6 million or so distinct CDR3 sequences, about 32% of which are singletons. Note on this clonotype: Its specificity is unknown. At one of its ends the junction is not consistent with the germline gene, which may arise from a read error.

V usage is TRBV20-1 and J usage is TRBJ1-1; D gene ambiguous. The sample was blood. The TCR originated in a woman in her twenties or thirties in good health. This CDR3 is CSAEARNTEAFF. The CDR3 DNA reads TGCAGTGCGGAGGCTAGGAACACTGAGGCTTTCTTT.